The clone carrying this T cell receptor beta chain was recorded a few times. The entry originates in a study of molecular identifiers for immune sequencing clone quantification. J was trimmed by 4 bases and V by 7 bases; bases with no gene match: 10. Germline lookup yields CDR1 DFQATT and CDR2 SNEGSKA (reference sequence). The CDR3 consists of 15 residues. In TCRdb, the PCR reads were re-called with MiXCR into one record per CDR3 protein. The table includes about 510,000 distinct CDR3 sequences, under 30% detected once. V gene TRBV20-1 combines with J gene TRBJ2-2, with TRBD1 identical over 9 bases. The clonotype was recovered from a human donor in good health. Some libraries in this study had Jurkat cell RNA spiked in. Source material: naive CD8+ T cells from blood, with Jurkat cell RNA spiked in. Subset defined: FACS-sorted CD8+CD4-CCR7+CD45RA+ naive T cells. CDR3 in DNA: TGCAGTGTTCCCAAGGGGACAGGGCTCACCGGGGAGCTGTTTTTT. Translating it yields CSVPKGTGLTGELFF.